This T cell receptor (beta chain) stems from a study of control samples from healthy donors and cancer patients. Trimming took off 4 bases at V and 1 base at J, with 16 bases between the two ends. The CDR3 extends over 16 amino acids. Looked up from germline, CDR1 is MNHEY and CDR2 is SMNVEV (reference sequence). Sequencing used immunoSEQ multiplex PCR; TCRdb keeps in-frame clones, though not all of them. The sample lists some 210,000 clones, roughly nine tenths occurring once. This sequence originates from a man aged 25-45 years in good health. The sequenced material came from blood. The chain combines TRBV27 with TRBJ1-1, with D possibly TRBD1 on 6 matching bases. The DNA for the CDR3 is TGTGCCAGCAGTTCGCTCCCCGGACAGTCGAACACTGAAGCTTTCTTT. It translates to CASSSLPGQSNTEAFF.